This TCR beta chain came from a study of T cell clusters in autoimmune cytopenias. About the research overall: A median of 51,575 TRB reads per sample yielded a median roughly 2,300 distinct clonotypes.

TRB was amplified by touch-down multiplex PCR, primer pools A and B combined. TCRdb reanalyzed the multiplex PCR reads and collapses them to one entry per CDR3 protein, without DNA. Seen in this sample are over a thousand distinct CDR3 sequences; the ten most common clones hold 58%. In regard to this clonotype: Its antigen is as yet unknown.

The CDR3 runs 13 residues. The germline CDR1 and CDR2 sequences are DFQATT and SNEGSKA (reference sequence). Each sample's input was roughly 270 ng genomic DNA, 35,000 to 40,000 genome equivalents. Study-level results: Primary autoimmune cytopenia patients appeared to lack physiological T cell clusters present in healthy donors. A dominant lymphoma-associated repertoire apparently masked the cluster-lack signature in secondary cytopenia versus chronic lymphocytic leukemia. TRB repertoire shifts in secondary cytopenia and chronic lymphocytic leukemia mostly reflected lymphoma, not autoimmunity.

The sequenced material came from peripheral blood. The V and J genes are TRBV20-1 and TRBJ1-2. This TCR derives from a human donor with an autoimmune cytopenia or autoimmune hepatitis (not recorded which). CDR3 region: CSARDRPNYGYTF.